The rows below give T cell receptor beta chains drawn from one sample of a study of shared clonotypes between healthy human individuals. The data were produced by immunoSEQ multiplex PCR, yet TCRdb's version contains in-frame clones alone and is incomplete. The sample shows more than 2 million clones, less than 95% of them seen only once. Material for sequencing was naive CD8+ T cells sorted from blood. These receptors all stem from a man between 18 and 29 years old in good health. The CDR3 runs from the conserved cysteine through the conserved F or W. Each record gives: V gene, J gene, clone size, D gene, CDR3 DNA, CDR3 protein. The D gene is left open where the match is weak. Size is omitted from some rows. Given values are once, few, many or a class for expanded clones.

TRBV7-8	TRBJ1-1	-	-	TGTGCCAGCAGCTTATCAGGTGGGAACACTGAAGCTTTCTTT	CASSLSGGNTEAFF
TRBV4-3	TRBJ2-7	-	-	TGCGCCAGCAGCCAAGAAGGAGAGGGACCAAACGCCTACGAGCAGTACTTC	CASSQEGEGPNAYEQYF
TRBV27	TRBJ2-7	-	-	TGTGCCAGCAGTTTTCCCCCGATAGGACCTTACCACGAGCAGTACTTC	CASSFPPIGPYHEQYF
TRBV11-2	TRBJ1-2	once	-	TGTGCCAGCAGCTTTACCTACGATGGGCGTCCCGTAGGCTACACCTTC	CASSFTYDGRPVGYTF
TRBV21-1	TRBJ1-5	-	-	TGTGCCAGCAGCAAAGCCCGTCGAGGCCCCGCAACCGATCAGCCCCAGCATTTT	CASSKARRGPATDQPQHF
TRBV11-2	TRBJ2-1	-	TRBD2	TGTGCCAGCAGCATGGGACTAGCGGTCCCTCCGTTCTTC	CASSMGLAVPPFF
TRBV27	TRBJ2-3	-	TRBD2	TGTGCCAGCAGTTTATTAGTAACTAGCGGGGGCACAGATACGCAGTATTTT	CASSLLVTSGGTDTQYF
TRBV11-3	TRBJ2-1	-	-	TGTGCCAGCAGCTTCCCCGGGTCCGACGAGCAGTTCTTC	CASSFPGSDEQFF
TRBV4-1	TRBJ2-1	-	-	TGCGCCAGCAGCCAAGATCGTCCAGGCTACAATGAGCAGTTCTTC	CASSQDRPGYNEQFF
TRBV4-1	TRBJ2-7	once	-	TGCGCCAGCAGCCAAGTGGGGGAGAGCTCCTACGAGCAGTACTTC	CASSQVGESSYEQYF
TRBV29-1	TRBJ1-2	-	-	TGCAGCGTTGAAGACCCCGAGGAGGTCTTCTATGGCTACACCTTC	CSVEDPEEVFYGYTF
TRBV6-1	TRBJ1-1	once	-	TGTGCCAGCAGTGAAGATTGGGGGACGCCAGTAGCTTTCTTT	CASSEDWGTPVAFF
TRBV11-2	TRBJ2-7	-	TRBD1	TGTGCCAGCAGCTCCGGGACAGCTTACGAGCAGTACTTC	CASSSGTAYEQYF
TRBV27	TRBJ2-7	-	TRBD1	TGTGCCAGCAGTTTCGGGACAGTGTATGGCGAGCAGTACTTC	CASSFGTVYGEQYF
TRBV7-9	TRBJ2-2	-	TRBD1	TGTGCCAGCAGCCCCAGGACAGGGGATAACACCGGGGAGCTGTTTTTT	CASSPRTGDNTGELFF
TRBV4-1	TRBJ2-7	-	-	TGCGCCAGCAGCCAAGACAGGGGTGGTTACGAGCAGTACTTC	CASSQDRGGYEQYF
TRBV11-2	TRBJ2-1	-	TRBD2	TGTGCCAGCACCAACAGACTAGCCGGCGAGCAGTTCTTC	CASTNRLAGEQFF
TRBV7-6	TRBJ2-4	-	-	TGTGCCAGCAGCCCGGACAGCGGAAACATTCAGTACTTC	CASSPDSGNIQYF
TRBV28	TRBJ1-1	-	-	TGTGCCAGCAGTCCGTTGAACACTGAAGCTTTCTTT	CASSPLNTEAFF
TRBV7-9	TRBJ2-7	-	-	TGTGCCAGCAGCTTGCTCCAGGGTGACGAGCAGTACTTC	CASSLLQGDEQYF
TRBV6-1	TRBJ2-5	-	-	TGTGCCAGCAGTGAAGGCCAGGCTATTCAAGAGACCCAGTACTTC	CASSEGQAIQETQYF
TRBV4-1	TRBJ1-2	-	TRBD1	TGCGCCAGCAGCCCTACTCAGGGGGGCAATGGCTACACCTTC	CASSPTQGGNGYTF
TRBV27	TRBJ1-4	-	-	TGTGCCAGCAGTTTGACGGGTTCTGGTGAAAAACTGTTTTTT	CASSLTGSGEKLFF
TRBV4-1	TRBJ1-1	-	-	TGCGCCAGCAGGCCACAGGGTAACACTGAAGCTTTCTTT	CASRPQGNTEAFF
TRBV7-9	TRBJ2-2	-	-	TGTGCCAGCAGCCGACAGGGAGGGAACACCGGGGAGCTGTTTTTT	CASSRQGGNTGELFF
TRBV9	TRBJ1-5	-	-	TGTGCCAGCAGCCCAACACCTGGGGCAGATGGTCAGCCCCAGCATTTT	CASSPTPGADGQPQHF
TRBV29-1	TRBJ2-7	-	-	TGCAGCGTTGACGACGAATCCTACGAGCAGTACTTC	CSVDDESYEQYF
TRBV9	TRBJ2-7	-	-	TGTGCCAGCAGCCCTGAGTCCTCCTGGGAGCAGTACTTC	CASSPESSWEQYF
TRBV5-4	TRBJ1-5	once	TRBD1	TGTGCCAGCAGCACTGGGACAGGGGACCAGCCCCAGCATTTT	CASSTGTGDQPQHF
TRBV5-1	TRBJ2-1	-	TRBD2	TGCGCCAGCTCTGCTACAGGGCGTCTAGCGGGAGGTAACAATGAGCAGTTCTTC	CASSATGRLAGGNNEQFF
TRBV4-1	TRBJ2-7	-	TRBD2	TGCGCCAGCAGCGAAGCCGGACTAGCGGGGACCTACGAGCAGTACTTC	CASSEAGLAGTYEQYF
TRBV6-5	TRBJ1-2	-	-	TGTGCCAGCAGTTACGGTGTAGGGGGATCTTATGGCTACACCTTC	CASSYGVGGSYGYTF
TRBV27	TRBJ2-3	-	-	TGTGCCAGCAGTTTATCGGCGGGGGCGGTAGATACGCAGTATTTT	CASSLSAGAVDTQYF